A single sample is the source of the 26 T cell receptor beta chains below, sequenced in a study of T cell clones after liver transplantation. Assay: immunoSEQ multiplex PCR; the TCRdb copy retains only in-frame clones and omits some. The repertoire consists of approximately 100,000 clones, with roughly 80% occurring once and the leading ten covering over 0.75%. Sequences were derived from CD4+ T cells from blood, sampled before liver transplant. The receptors stem from a human donor who received a liver transplant.

The V and J genes are TRBV30 and TRBJ1-3; D gene ambiguous. In germline, CDR1 is GTSNPN, CDR2 SVGIG (reference sequence). V was trimmed by 4 bases and J by 2 bases, leaving 9 bases between them. CDR3 length: 13 amino acids. The CDR3 region has the DNA TGTGCCTGGATTAGTCGCGCTGGAAACACCATATATTTT. This gives the protein CAWISRAGNTIYF.

This clone was counted a few times. The chain recombines TRBV7-6 with TRBJ1-1; D ambiguous. Germline CDR1 and CDR2: SGHVS and FNYEAQ. Trimming left V 5 bases short and J 1 base short, with 8 bases between. The CDR3 sequence is 13 residues long. This CDR3 is CASSQDSNTEAFF. The CDR3 DNA reads as TGTGCCAGCAGCCAAGATTCGAACACTGAAGCTTTCTTT.

The CDR3: CASSPQGALADTQYF. As DNA, the CDR3 is TGTGCCAGCTCACCTCAGGGGGCCCTGGCAGATACGCAGTATTTT. The J gene is TRBJ2-3, the V gene TRBV18, with 8 bases fitting TRBD1. CDR1 is KGHSH and CDR2 is LQKENI in the germline V gene. J gave up 4 bases and V 3 bases, and 6 bases lay outside the gene matches. This CDR3 comprises 15 residues.

V gene TRBV30 combines with J gene TRBJ1-2; TRBD1 agrees at 7 bases. V lost 5 bases and J lost 8; bases outside the gene matches: 2. This CDR3 has 10 amino acids. Germline V gene data show CDR1 as GTSNPN and CDR2 as SVGIG (reference sequence). In DNA, the CDR3 is TGTGCCTGGCTACAGGGGGGCTACACCTTC. The encoded protein is CAWLQGGYTF.

This clone was seen only once. The chain employs TRBV30 and TRBJ2-7; the D is unclear. CDR3 length: 13 residues. V dropped 4 bases and J dropped 2 bases, with 12 bases sitting between them. CDR1 GTSNPN and CDR2 SVGIG come from the germline V gene (reference sequence). Here the CDR3 reads CAWISTITYEQYF. CDR3 nucleotide sequence: TGTGCCTGGATCAGTACGATAACCTACGAGCAGTACTTC.

V gene TRBV6-1 combines with J gene TRBJ1-2; weak D call: TRBD1 (5 bases). CDR1 and CDR2 (germline): MNHNS, SASEGT. Trimming removed 3 bases from V and 8 bases from J, with 16 bases in between. The CDR3 totals 14 residues. This chain's CDR3 is CASSDGASYVGYTF. Here the CDR3 DNA reads TGTGCCAGCAGTGACGGGGCCTCCTATGTGGGCTACACCTTC.

The chain carries TRBV7-3 and TRBJ2-1, with TRBD2 matching over 10 bases. The germline V gene encodes CDR1 SGHTA and CDR2 FQGTGA. With V trimmed by 4 bases and J by 0 bases, 3 bases remained unmatched. The CDR3 loop spans 16 amino acids. The CDR3 loop reads CASSWTSGSSYNEQFF. The CDR3 DNA reads TGTGCCAGCAGCTGGACTAGCGGCTCCTCCTACAATGAGCAGTTCTTC.

This clone was picked up one time. The chain recombines TRBV30 with TRBJ1-5, with TRBD1 as a possible D gene (5 bases). Germline V gene data show CDR1 as GTSNPN and CDR2 as SVGIG (reference sequence). The length of the CDR3 is 15 residues. Trimming cost V 3 bases and J 4 bases, with 16 bases left between them. The CDR3 DNA reads as TGTGCCTGGAGCGCAGGGCCGGGGAGGAATCAGCCCCAGCATTTT. Protein product: CAWSAGPGRNQPQHF.

The CDR3 sequence is CAISGQGARNEQFF. Written as DNA, the CDR3 is TGTGCCATTTCGGGACAGGGGGCGCGTAATGAGCAGTTCTTC. The rearrangement links TRBV6-1 to TRBJ2-1; 12 bases map to TRBD1. J gave up 7 bases and V 10 bases, and 8 bases lay outside the gene matches. CDR1 is MNHNS and CDR2 is SASEGT in the germline V gene. The length of the CDR3 is 14 residues.

The V gene is TRBV19, the J gene TRBJ2-7; TRBD1 aligns across 8 bases. Germline V CDR1 and CDR2: LNHDA, SQIVND (reference sequence). V trimming: 5 bases; J trimming: 7 bases; junction bases outside the gene matches: 16. The CDR3 has 16 residues. The CDR3 protein is CASSFLGQGIPREQYF. As DNA, the CDR3 is TGTGCCAGTAGTTTCCTCGGACAGGGAATCCCTCGAGAGCAGTACTTC. Combining the CDR3 with reference TRBV19 and TRBJ2-7 gives the whole variable domain DGGITQSPKYLFRKEGQNVTLSCEQNLNHDAMYWYRQDPGQGLRLIYYSQIVNDFQKGDIAEGYSVSREKKESFPLTVTSAQKNPTAFYLCASSFLGQGIPREQYFGPGTRLTVT.

V is TRBV7-6 and J is TRBJ2-7; TRBD2 agrees at 10 bases. The CDR3 is 18 amino acids. Germline-derived CDR1 and CDR2 are SGHVS and FNYEAQ. V was pared by 2 bases and J by 1 base, with 11 bases of the junction left unmatched. The CDR3 is CASSLIPVTSGKSYEQYF. The CDR3 DNA reads as TGTGCCAGCAGCTTAATCCCCGTTACTAGCGGGAAGTCCTACGAGCAGTACTTC. Full variable domain (outside the CDR3, taken from reference TRBV7-6 and TRBJ2-7): GAGVSQSPRYKVTKRGQDVALRCDPISGHVSLYWYRQALGQGPEFLTYFNYEAQQDKSGLPNDRFSAERPEGSISTLTIQRTEQRDSAMYRCASSLIPVTSGKSYEQYFGPGTRLTVT.

The rearrangement uses TRBV5-1 and TRBJ2-7, with a possible D match to TRBD1 (6 bases). The germline V and J ends were trimmed by 0 bases and 2 bases, with 12 bases remaining between them. Germline CDR1 is SGHRS and CDR2 is YFSETQ. This CDR3 is built from 15 residues. The CDR3 sequence is CASSLATGSTYEQYF. The CDR3 nucleotides read TGCGCCAGCAGCTTGGCGACAGGTTCAACCTACGAGCAGTACTTC.

The chain links TRBV6-5 to TRBJ1-6; tentatively, D is TRBD1 (6 bases). Germline V gene data show CDR1 as MNHEY and CDR2 as SVGAGI. The V end lost 6 bases, the J end lost 6 bases, and 9 bases lay between the germline ends. The CDR3 has 13 residues. For the CDR3, the DNA is TGTGCCAGCAGCGGACAGCTTAATTCACCCCTCCACTTT. Translated: CASSGQLNSPLHF.

This clone was seen once. The CDR3 nucleotides are TGTGCCAGCAGTCCCTACGAGGGGGACACTGAAGCTTTCTTT. Amino acid sequence: CASSPYEGDTEAFF. The rearrangement joins TRBV6-5 to TRBJ1-1; D perhaps matches TRBD1 (6 bases). V was cut by 5 bases and J by 3 bases, with 13 bases left in between. Germline CDR1 reads MNHEY; CDR2 reads SVGAGI. The CDR3 extends over 14 amino acids.

The chain carries TRBV6-1 and TRBJ1-5; D is undetermined. V lost 6 bases and J 5 bases, leaving 17 bases between the germline ends. Looked up from germline, CDR1 is MNHNS and CDR2 is SASEGT. This CDR3 has 15 amino acids. The CDR3, as DNA: TGTGCCAGCAGCAAAGTGTTTATTGGGGATCAGCCCCAGCATTTT. Its protein is CASSKVFIGDQPQHF.

The chain has TRBV29-1 and TRBJ2-5; 8 bases map to TRBD1. V dropped 7 bases and J dropped 5; count of bases not matched to a gene: 18. CDR3 size: 16 residues. Germline V CDR1 and CDR2: SQVTM, ANQGSEA. DNA for the CDR3: TGCAGCGCCCCCCAAGCGGGCAGGGGGCGCAGGGAGACCCAGTACTTC. Its protein product is CSAPQAGRGRRETQYF.

The chain links TRBV7-2 to TRBJ1-2; no clear D gene. The CDR3 contains 12 residues. V lost 1 base and J lost 1, with 1 base in between. CDR1 SGHTA and CDR2 FQGNSA come from the germline V gene. CDR3 in amino acids: CASSLDNYGYTF. The CDR3 region has the DNA TGTGCCAGCAGCTTAGATAACTATGGCTACACCTTC.

The chain combines TRBV11-3 with TRBJ2-1; D gene unclear. This CDR3 is 15 amino acids long. Germline loops: CDR1 SGHNT, CDR2 YENEEA. The ends were cut back, 0 bases at V and 2 bases at J, with 8 bases in the middle. The CDR3: CASSLDPRPYNEQFF. The CDR3 DNA follows: TGTGCCAGCAGCTTAGATCCCCGACCCTACAATGAGCAGTTCTTC.

The V gene is TRBV14, the J gene TRBJ2-7; 9 positions agree with TRBD2. The CDR3 sequence is 15 residues long. Germline-derived CDR1 and CDR2 are SGHDN and FVKESK. V shed 4 bases and J 0 bases; nucleotides not matched to a gene: 4. Here the CDR3 DNA reads TGTGCCAGCAGCCGGGCTAGCGGGGCCTCCTACGAGCAGTACTTC. It codes for CASSRASGASYEQYF.

The rearrangement joins TRBV6-6 to TRBJ2-7; 9 nucleotides agree with TRBD1. CDR1 MNHNY and CDR2 SVGAGI come from the germline V gene (reference sequence). The V and J ends lost 6 bases and 6 bases, in that order; junction bases with no gene match: 9. CDR3 length: 14 amino acids. CDR3 DNA: TGTGCCAGCAGCATCCCGGGACAGGGATCCGAGCAGTACTTC. It encodes CASSIPGQGSEQYF.

The rearrangement links TRBV9 to TRBJ2-5; TRBD2 matches at 8 bases. Looked up from germline, CDR1 is SGDLS and CDR2 is YYNGEE. Unmatched junction bases numbered 4, after V lost 2 bases and J lost 1 base. The CDR3 sequence is 15 residues long. CDR3 nucleotide sequence: TGTGCCAGCAGCGTGAGAGCGGGGGTCCAAGAGACCCAGTACTTC. It encodes CASSVRAGVQETQYF.

The rearrangement links TRBV27 to TRBJ2-5; TRBD2 is a possible D gene (5 bases). CDR1 is MNHEY, CDR2 SMNVEV, per germline (reference sequence). This CDR3 has 13 amino acids. The V end lost 2 bases, the J end lost 3 bases, and 7 bases lay between the germline ends. The CDR3: CASSLRGKETQYF. In DNA, the CDR3 is TGTGCCAGCAGTTTAAGAGGGAAAGAGACCCAGTACTTC.

J is TRBJ1-2 and V is TRBV5-1; possible D gene TRBD1, 6 bases. V was pared by 0 bases and J by 8 bases, with 11 bases between. The V gene's germline CDR1 is SGHRS and CDR2 YFSETQ. This CDR3 has 13 residues. CDR3 bases: TGCGCCAGCAGCTTGGCAGTTCAGGGGGGCTACACCTTC. This translates into CASSLAVQGGYTF.

This chain joins TRBV5-6 and TRBJ2-7, with no clear D. Trimming removed 1 base from V and 6 bases from J, with 14 bases in between. Germline CDR1 and CDR2: SGHDT and YYEEEE. The CDR3 has 14 amino acids. The CDR3 region is CASSLNPGLGEQYF. The CDR3 bases are TGTGCCAGCAGCTTGAACCCCGGCCTTGGCGAGCAGTACTTC.

The chain carries TRBV12-5 and TRBJ1-3; TRBD1 matches at 8 bases. Germline values: CDR1 LGHNT, CDR2 FRNRAP. The CDR3 contains 17 residues. CDR3 region: CATFKPTTGVRGNTIYF. CDR3 DNA sequence: TGTGCAACCTTTAAACCCACGACAGGGGTGAGAGGAAACACCATATATTTT.

The rearrangement joins TRBV27 to TRBJ2-2; 10 nucleotides agree with TRBD2. V was clipped by 0 bases and J by 1 base; unmatched bases: 11. The CDR3 runs 20 residues. Germline CDR1 MNHEY, CDR2 SMNVEV (reference sequence). The CDR3 DNA sequence: TGTGCCAGCAGTTTATCGAGGCTAGCGGGAGAGGGAAAGAACACCGGGGAGCTGTTTTTT. This translates into CASSLSRLAGEGKNTGELFF.